This entry lists 32 T cell receptor beta chains sequenced from one sample in a study of T cells in narcolepsy. The protocol was immunoSEQ multiplex PCR, while the TCRdb copy is restricted to in-frame clones and leaves out a portion. The sample lists about 40,000 clones; around 85% were seen once. Sample: CD45RA- memory CD4+ T cells from PBMCs. The receptors here all came from a human donor with narcolepsy.

The chain uses TRBV2 and TRBJ1-2, with 10 nucleotides matching TRBD1. The V and J ends lost 6 bases and 4 bases, in that order; junction bases with no gene match: 5. CDR3 length: 14 residues. From germline, CDR1 is SNHLY and CDR2 FYNNEI. The CDR3 region is CASSRDRGLYGYTF. CDR3 sequence (DNA): TGTGCCAGCAGCCGGGACAGGGGACTCTATGGCTACACCTTC. Together with reference TRBV2 and TRBJ1-2, the CDR3 gives the full variable domain: EPEVTQTPSHQVTQMGQEVILRCVPISNHLYFYWYRQILGQKVEFLVSFYNNEISEKSEIFDDQFSVERPDGSNFTLKIRSTKLEDSAMYFCASSRDRGLYGYTFGSGTRLTVV.

This sequence joins TRBV7-9 and TRBJ2-3, with 7 bases identical to TRBD1. J lost 4 bases, V lost 1 base, and 2 bases had no gene match. Per the germline V gene, CDR1 is SEHNR and CDR2 is FQNEAQ (reference sequence). CDR3 length: 14 amino acids. The CDR3 protein is CASSLGQGADTQYF. CDR3 DNA: TGTGCCAGCAGCTTAGGGCAGGGGGCAGATACGCAGTATTTT.

In nucleotides, the CDR3 is TGTGCCAGCTCCCCCGGCACCCACTCTGGAAACACCATATATTTT. It specifies CASSPGTHSGNTIYF. The rearrangement joins TRBV6-1 to TRBJ1-3; D gene uncertain. The CDR3 spans 15 residues. V lost 8 bases and J lost 0, with 14 bases in between. The germline gives CDR1 MNHNS, CDR2 SASEGT.

The chain is built from TRBV6-4 and TRBJ1-2; D may be TRBD1 (5 bases). Germline values: CDR1 MRHNA, CDR2 SNTAGT. This CDR3 region has 14 residues. V lost 5 bases and J 4 bases, leaving 14 bases between the germline ends. Here the CDR3 reads CASSKEAGSYGYTF. The CDR3 coding sequence is TGTGCCAGCAGTAAGGAGGCAGGGAGCTATGGCTACACCTTC.

This clone appeared once. V and J are TRBV7-2 and TRBJ2-3, with D hard to call. Germline-derived CDR1 and CDR2 are SGHTA and FQGNSA. Trimming left V 2 bases short and J 3 bases short, with 9 bases between. The CDR3 has 14 amino acids. Here the CDR3 DNA reads TGTGCCAGCAGCTTATACTCCAATACAGATACGCAGTATTTT. Protein sequence: CASSLYSNTDTQYF.

The genes are TRBV6-1 and TRBJ1-6, with TRBD1 as a possible D gene (6 bases). Germline V lookup: CDR1 MNHNS, CDR2 SASEGT. The CDR3 spans 14 residues. V was cut by 6 bases and J by 3 bases, with 9 bases left in between. The CDR3 sequence is CASSLDSYNSPLHF. Written as DNA, the CDR3 is TGTGCCAGCAGCTTGGACAGCTATAATTCACCCCTCCACTTT.

The chain combines TRBV11-3 with TRBJ2-7; D gene ambiguous. This CDR3 region has 13 residues. Looked up from germline, CDR1 is SGHNT and CDR2 is YENEEA. V lost 5 bases and J lost 2, with 10 bases in between. The CDR3 nucleotides read TGTGCCAGCAGCCCCAGACAAGCCTACGAGCAGTACTTC. This encodes CASSPRQAYEQYF.

The chain links TRBV5-4 to TRBJ1-4; TRBD1 matches 8 bases. This CDR3 region has 16 residues. V lost 5 bases, J lost 8 bases, and 14 bases stayed unmatched. The germline gives CDR1 SGHNT, CDR2 YYREEE (reference sequence). CDR3 DNA: TGTGCCAGCAGTACGACACTCGGGACAGGCACAGAAAAACTGTTTTTT. Residues: CASSTTLGTGTEKLFF.

This sequence joins TRBV7-9 and TRBJ2-1; TRBD2 matches at 7 bases. Looked up from germline, CDR1 is SEHNR and CDR2 is FQNEAQ (reference sequence). Unmatched junction bases numbered 16, after V lost 5 bases and J lost 0 bases. This CDR3 region has 19 residues. The CDR3 here is CASSPRGGLREISYNEQFF. The CDR3 bases are TGTGCCAGCAGCCCCCGGGGAGGGCTGCGGGAGATCTCCTACAATGAGCAGTTCTTC.

The genes are TRBV15 and TRBJ1-5; no definite D call. The germline V and J ends were trimmed by 5 bases and 5 bases, with 7 bases remaining between them. The germline V gene has CDR1 LNHNV and CDR2 YYDKDF (reference sequence). The CDR3 length is 12 residues. In DNA form, the CDR3 reads TGTGCCACCAGCTCCACTGATCAGCCCCAGCATTTT. Its protein is CATSSTDQPQHF.

The genes are TRBV19 and TRBJ2-7; 10 bases are shared with TRBD1. The V and J ends lost 5 bases and 0 bases, in that order; junction bases with no gene match: 1. The germline V gene encodes CDR1 LNHDA and CDR2 SQIVND (reference sequence). The CDR3 is 14 amino acids. CDR3 residues: CASSDRGRSYEQYF. CDR3 DNA: TGTGCCAGTAGTGACAGGGGGCGCTCCTACGAGCAGTACTTC.

The chain has TRBV4-2 and TRBJ2-7; 7 nucleotides line up with TRBD2. V trimming: 0 bases; J trimming: 3 bases; junction bases outside the gene matches: 5. Germline CDR1 is LGHNA and CDR2 is YNFKEQ. This CDR3 is built from 15 residues. The CDR3, as DNA: TGTGCCAGCAGCCAAGATACTAGCGACCGCTACGAGCAGTACTTC. This gives the protein CASSQDTSDRYEQYF.

J is TRBJ2-1 and V is TRBV5-4; 8 positions match TRBD2. The J segment lost 0 bases and the V segment lost 7 bases, leaving 6 bases of the junction unmatched. Looked up from germline, CDR1 is SGHNT and CDR2 is YYREEE (reference sequence). This CDR3 has 15 amino acids. This CDR3 is CASGGGSSSYNEQFF. For the CDR3, the DNA is TGTGCCAGCGGCGGGGGGTCCAGCTCCTACAATGAGCAGTTCTTC.

V and J are TRBV7-2 and TRBJ2-1; TRBD2 aligns across 8 bases. Trimming cost V 1 base and J 5 bases; bases outside gene matches: 10. CDR3 length equals 17 residues. CDR1 is SGHTA and CDR2 is FQGNSA in the germline V gene. CDR3 coding DNA: TGTGCCAGCAGCTTAGTGGAAGCAGGGACTAGAAACAATGAGCAGTTCTTC. It specifies CASSLVEAGTRNNEQFF. Drawing the rest from reference TRBV7-2 and TRBJ2-1, the complete variable domain is GAGVSQSPSNKVTEKGKDVELRCDPISGHTALYWYRQSLGQGLEFLIYFQGNSAPDKSGLPSDRFSAERTGGSVSTLTIQRTQQEDSAVYLCASSLVEAGTRNNEQFFGPGTRLTVL.

V usage is TRBV15 and J usage is TRBJ1-2, with D possibly TRBD1 on 6 matching bases. CDR1 and CDR2 (germline): LNHNV, YYDKDF (reference sequence). With 0 bases removed from V and 7 bases from J, the gap between germline ends came to 12 bases. There are 14 residues in the CDR3. The CDR3 is CATSRDGGGTGYTF. In DNA, the CDR3 is TGTGCCACCAGCAGAGATGGGGGGGGCACTGGCTACACCTTC. The complete variable domain, with remaining parts taken from reference TRBV15 and TRBJ1-2, reads DAMVIQNPRYQVTQFGKPVTLSCSQTLNHNVMYWYQQKSSQAPKLLFHYYDKDFNNEADTPDNFQSRRPNTSFCFLDIRSPGLGDTAMYLCATSRDGGGTGYTFGSGTRLTVV.

This rearrangement joins TRBV5-4 to TRBJ2-7; D is ambiguous. CDR3 length: 13 amino acids. The germline gives CDR1 SGHNT, CDR2 YYREEE (reference sequence). V lost 1 base to trimming and J lost 6 bases, with 11 bases between them. DNA for the CDR3: TGTGCCAGCAGCTTGTTGGTCGGGCGCGAGCAGTACTTC. Its protein product is CASSLLVGREQYF.

The chain is built from TRBV7-2 and TRBJ2-2, with 10 bases that match TRBD2. The germline V gene encodes CDR1 SGHTA and CDR2 FQGNSA. The CDR3 loop spans 16 amino acids. Trimming cost V 0 bases and J 4 bases; bases outside gene matches: 2. The CDR3 sequence is CASSLAASGSTGELFF. The DNA for the CDR3 is TGTGCCAGCAGCTTAGCGGCTAGCGGGAGCACCGGGGAGCTGTTTTTT.

The chain has TRBV5-5 and TRBJ2-5; tentatively, D is TRBD1 (6 bases). Germline V gene lookup returns CDR1 SGHKS and CDR2 YYEKEE (reference sequence). Trimming shortened V by 4 bases and J by 1 base, and 8 bases separated the two germline ends. The CDR3 is 13 amino acids. The DNA for the CDR3 is TGTGCCAGCAGCCGGACAGTCCAAGAGACCCAGTACTTC. Protein: CASSRTVQETQYF.

The chain employs TRBV6-5 and TRBJ2-7; 7 bases are a match to TRBD1. Germline loops: CDR1 MNHEY, CDR2 SVGAGI. Germline trimming cut 4 bases from V and 1 base from J; bases unmatched to any gene: 4. This CDR3 spans 14 amino acids. CDR3 in amino acids: CASSSHRGSYEQYF. CDR3 sequence (DNA): TGTGCCAGCAGTTCCCACAGGGGTTCCTACGAGCAGTACTTC.

The chain uses TRBV15 and TRBJ1-1, with D maybe TRBD1 (5 bases). Germline-derived CDR1 and CDR2 are LNHNV and YYDKDF (reference sequence). V was pared by 4 bases and J by 1 base, with 13 bases between. The CDR3 is 15 amino acids. The DNA of the CDR3 is TGTGCCACCAGCAATCACAGGAACAAGAACACTGAAGCTTTCTTT. The encoded protein is CATSNHRNKNTEAFF.

The chain is built from TRBV7-6 and TRBJ1-2, with D unresolved. The CDR3 extends over 14 amino acids. The germline V gene has CDR1 SGHVS and CDR2 FNYEAQ. V dropped 1 base and J dropped 1 base, with 7 bases sitting between them. This chain's CDR3 is CASSLGRNNYGYTF. The CDR3 DNA reads TGTGCCAGCAGCTTAGGCAGGAATAACTATGGCTACACCTTC.

This sequence joins TRBV2 and TRBJ2-5, with TRBD2 identical over 8 bases. V was clipped by 8 bases and J by 4 bases; unmatched bases: 6. This CDR3 has 13 amino acids. Germline assignment: CDR1 SNHLY and CDR2 FYNNEI. CDR3 loop: CASRPLAAETQYF. CDR3 nucleotides: TGTGCCAGCCGACCACTAGCGGCAGAGACCCAGTACTTC.

Points on this clone: Here the CDR3 omits its conserved ending phenylalanine or tryptophan, so a read error is the likely source. The chain combines TRBV19 with TRBJ1-2; D gene unclear. The CDR3 loop spans 15 amino acids. V was shortened by 3 bases and J by 1 base, with 12 bases between the two germline ends. Germline-derived CDR1 and CDR2 are LNHDA and SQIVND (reference sequence). The CDR3 DNA reads as TGTGCCAGTAGTATTGGGATAGGGATTAACTATGGCTACACCCTC. This sequence encodes CASSIGIGINYGYTL.

The V and J genes are TRBV2 and TRBJ2-2; 11 bases are shared with TRBD2. Germline V gene lookup returns CDR1 SNHLY and CDR2 FYNNEI. This CDR3 has 13 residues. The trim removed 9 bases at V and 7 bases at J, leaving 4 bases unmatched. CDR3 nucleotide sequence: TGTGCCAGTAGCGGGGGGGATGGCGGGGAGCTGTTTTTT. Translating it yields CASSGGDGGELFF.

The chain links TRBV30 to TRBJ1-3; possibly TRBD1 for D (5 bases). The germline V and J ends were trimmed by 0 bases and 4 bases, with 13 bases remaining between them. The length of the CDR3 is 15 residues. The V gene's germline CDR1 is GTSNPN and CDR2 SVGIG (reference sequence). CDR3 protein: CAWSVRAGSGNTIYF. The CDR3 region has the DNA TGTGCCTGGAGTGTACGGGCAGGGAGCGGAAACACCATATATTTT.

This clone has a handful of counts. The gene calls are TRBV4-1 and TRBJ2-7; D is undetermined. This CDR3 is 15 amino acids long. Trimming removed 4 bases at V and 0 bases at J, with 13 bases between. The germline V gene has CDR1 MGHRA and CDR2 YSYEKL. The CDR3 spells CASSPMRGISYEQYF. In nucleotides, the CDR3 is TGCGCCAGCAGCCCCATGCGTGGGATCTCCTACGAGCAGTACTTC.

This clone was recorded only once. The chain joins TRBV25-1 to TRBJ1-1; no reliable D call. The CDR3 has 13 amino acids. The V and J ends lost 5 bases and 3 bases respectively, with 10 bases between them. The germline V gene encodes CDR1 MGHDK and CDR2 SYGVNS. CDR3 region: CASSPDEDTEAFF. The CDR3 DNA sequence: TGTGCCAGCAGTCCAGATGAGGACACTGAAGCTTTCTTT.

On this clone: Other nucleotide sequences in the sample specify the same CDR3. The chain links TRBV9 to TRBJ1-5; TRBD1 matches at 8 bases. The V gene end was trimmed by 0 bases and the J gene end by 7 bases; junction bases not matched to a gene: 6. The CDR3 has 15 amino acids. Germline V gives CDR1 SGDLS, CDR2 YYNGEE. The CDR3 is CASSVGQGAGQPQHF. The CDR3 nucleotides are TGTGCCAGCAGCGTAGGGCAGGGGGCCGGACAGCCCCAGCATTTT.

This chain connects TRBV11-2 to TRBJ1-5, with 8 bases identical to TRBD1. Trimming took 7 bases from V and 0 from J; bases not matched to a gene: 5. This CDR3 is built from 15 residues. In germline, CDR1 is SGHAT, CDR2 FQNNGV. For the CDR3, the DNA is TGTGCCAGCACCCGAACAGGGGGTAGCAATCAGCCCCAGCATTTT. Translated: CASTRTGGSNQPQHF.

This clone showed up just once. This chain links TRBV7-2 with TRBJ2-1, with 8 bases that match TRBD2. Trimming took 5 bases from V and 4 from J; bases not matched to a gene: 4. The CDR3 runs to 14 residues. The germline V gene encodes CDR1 SGHTA and CDR2 FQGNSA. In nucleotides, the CDR3 is TGTGCCAGCAGCCCAGCGGGGGATTACAATGAGCAGTTCTTC. Residues: CASSPAGDYNEQFF.

V is TRBV9 and J is TRBJ2-5; D uncertain. The V end lost 0 bases, the J end lost 5 bases, and 8 bases lay between the germline ends. The CDR3 is 13 residues long. Germline-derived CDR1 and CDR2 are SGDLS and YYNGEE. CDR3 coding DNA: TGTGCCAGCAGCGTAGCTCAAGGGGAGACCCAGTACTTC. Translation: CASSVAQGETQYF.

The chain uses TRBV27 and TRBJ2-7; 11 bases line up with TRBD1. Trimming took 3 bases from V and 3 from J; bases not matched to a gene: 4. The CDR3 has 15 amino acids. The germline V gene has CDR1 MNHEY and CDR2 SMNVEV (reference sequence). The DNA of the CDR3 is TGTGCCAGCAGTTTCGGACAGGGGGCTTTCTACGAGCAGTACTTC. This encodes CASSFGQGAFYEQYF.